The clone carrying this TCR beta chain occurred a few times. Researchers made TCR beta libraries by using iRepertoire HTBI primers and running Arm-PCR on CDR3 regions. TCRdb ran MiXCR on the multiplex PCR reads and lists one entry per CDR3 protein. The sample consists of fewer than 650,000 distinct CDR3 sequences, about 15% of them appearing once. As to time point: newly diagnosed GD, antithyroid drugs for less than 3 months. RNA from PBMCs was the source of the TCR library. V was pared by 5 bases and J by 0 bases, with 9 bases between. CDR1 is MNHEY and CDR2 is SVGEGT in the germline V gene. The CDR3 totals 14 residues. The source of the sample is a study of regulatory T cells in long-lasting Graves disease. The same sample was also studied in work on T cells in Graves' hyperthyroidism and ophthalmopathy. From that second work: Appearing also in blood were most of the thyroid clonotypes expanded above 0.001.

The chain combines TRBV6-2 or TRBV6-3 with TRBJ2-3; no definite D call. Sequencing used peripheral blood mononuclear cells (PBMCs), obtained at new diagnosis, from a patient treated with antithyroid drugs. This sequence originates from a woman aged 25 to 39 with Graves disease. The CDR3 DNA is TGTGCCAGCAGTGACTTCATCAGCACAGATACGCAGTATTTT. Its translation: CASSDFISTDTQYF.